This note documents a single T cell receptor beta chain sequence. What it binds is not known. This sample stems from a study of T-cell reconstitution after alpha-beta-depleted transplantation in children. Study-wide results and caveats: At day 60, the high TCRbeta diversity found in some patients originated from recipient T cells and thymic progenitors that had survived. T-cell numbers and diversity one year post-transplant derived largely from freshly generated T cells.

This CDR3 is built from 14 residues. V was clipped by 9 bases and J by 2 bases; unmatched bases: 5. Germline V lookup: CDR1 MNHNS, CDR2 SASEGT. Unique molecular identifiers were used in preparing the TCRbeta library. TCRdb reanalysed the PCR reads using MiXCR and keeps one entry per CDR3 protein. Among 250,000 to 400,000 distinct CDR3 sequences, approximately 23% were seen once, and the ten largest hold over 9.5%. The receptor was isolated from a male patient aged 10-17 years who had a stem cell transplant for acute lymphoblastic leukemia, so the T cells may come from the graft donor. This sequence joins TRBV6-1 and TRBJ2-3; the match to TRBD1 covers 10 bases. The source was PBMCs, mostly from graft donor cells, collected 180 days after TCRalphabeta/CD19-depleted stem cell transplant. The CDR3 sequence is CASWGQGNTDTQYF. Here the CDR3 DNA reads TGTGCCAGTTGGGGACAGGGGAACACAGATACGCAGTATTTT.